The rows below give T cell receptor beta chains drawn from one sample of a study of CD8+ T cells in alopecia areata. Sequencing was performed with immunoSEQ multiplex PCR; in TCRdb, only in-frame clones are kept and a portion is missing. The data show 150,000 to 200,000 clones, with roughly 50% seen just once and 10% to 14% held by the top ten. This material consisted of CD8+ T cells sorted from blood, taken at week 24, from a patient treated with tofacitinib. These receptors all come from a human donor with alopecia areata. Each CDR3 is given with its conserved first and last residue. D genes are given only for firm matches. Size is omitted from some rows. Given values are once, few, many or a class for expanded clones.

D: NA; size: NA; V: TRBV6-5; length: 14; J: TRBJ1-1; CDR3: CASSPLAANTEAFF; DNA: TGTGCCAGCAGTCCCCTGGCAGCGAACACTGAAGCTTTCTTT
D: NA; size: NA; V: TRBV27; length: 14; J: TRBJ2-2; CDR3: CASSPLEDPGELFF; DNA: TGTGCCAGCAGTCCGCTGGAGGACCCCGGGGAGCTGTTTTTT
D: TRBD1; size: NA; V: TRBV15; length: 16; J: TRBJ2-7; CDR3: CATSRGTGVRAYEQYF; DNA: TGTGCCACCAGCAGAGGCACAGGGGTTAGGGCCTACGAGCAGTACTTC
D: TRBD1; size: NA; V: TRBV27; length: 16; J: TRBJ1-2; CDR3: CASSPGQGNFGYGYTF; DNA: TGTGCCAGCAGTCCCGGACAGGGAAATTTCGGCTATGGCTACACCTTC
D: NA; size: NA; V: TRBV9; length: 14; J: TRBJ2-3; CDR3: CASSVEGSTDTQYF; DNA: TGTGCCAGCAGCGTAGAAGGTTCCACAGATACGCAGTATTTT
D: NA; size: NA; V: TRBV19; length: 17; J: TRBJ1-5; CDR3: CASSIFGQSYSNQPQHF; DNA: TGTGCCAGTAGTATATTCGGGCAGTCATATAGCAATCAGCCCCAGCATTTT
D: NA; size: NA; V: TRBV27; length: 12; J: TRBJ2-1; CDR3: CASSLSNNEQFF; DNA: TGTGCCAGCAGTTTATCAAACAATGAGCAGTTCTTC
D: NA; size: NA; V: TRBV9; length: 13; J: TRBJ1-1; CDR3: CASSVAASSEAFF; DNA: TGTGCCAGCAGCGTAGCGGCGTCTTCTGAAGCTTTCTTT
D: NA; size: few; V: TRBV5-1; length: 12; J: TRBJ2-7; CDR3: CASSLEGGEQYF; DNA: TGCGCCAGCAGCTTGGAGGGGGGAGAGCAGTACTTC
D: TRBD1; size: NA; V: TRBV25-1; length: 17; J: TRBJ2-1; CDR3: CASSNTRDSPTPLEQFF; DNA: TGTGCCAGCAGCAACACTAGGGACAGCCCTACGCCACTTGAGCAGTTCTTC
D: NA; size: few; V: TRBV29-1; length: 13; J: TRBJ1-2; CDR3: CSVEGGAVSGYTF; DNA: TGCAGCGTTGAAGGGGGAGCGGTTAGCGGCTACACCTTC
D: NA; size: NA; V: TRBV27; length: 11; J: TRBJ2-3; CDR3: CASSLGIAQYF; DNA: TGTGCCAGCAGTCTTGGAATTGCGCAGTATTTT
D: TRBD1; size: NA; V: TRBV29-1; length: 16; J: TRBJ2-6; CDR3: CSVTGTGGSGANVLTF; DNA: TGCAGCGTGACCGGGACAGGGGGTTCTGGGGCCAACGTCCTGACTTTC
D: NA; size: NA; V: TRBV30; length: 13; J: TRBJ1-5; CDR3: CAWSAGVFQPQHF; DNA: TGTGCCTGGAGCGCAGGGGTTTTTCAGCCCCAGCATTTT
D: NA; size: few; V: TRBV29-1; length: 14; J: TRBJ2-3; CDR3: CSLSQGLNTDTQYF; DNA: TGCAGCCTGTCGCAGGGCCTCAACACAGATACGCAGTATTTT
D: TRBD2; size: NA; V: TRBV7-8; length: 17; J: TRBJ2-1; CDR3: CASSLAGLAGVLNEQFF; DNA: TGTGCCAGCAGCTTAGCAGGATTAGCGGGGGTCCTCAATGAGCAGTTCTTC
D: NA; size: NA; V: TRBV5-6; length: 14; J: TRBJ1-1; CDR3: CASSPSPGGTEAFF; DNA: TGTGCCAGCAGCCCTTCACCTGGGGGAACTGAAGCTTTCTTT
D: TRBD2; size: NA; V: TRBV7-8; length: 19; J: TRBJ2-1; CDR3: CASSPDHLGLTSGVSEQFF; DNA: TGTGCCAGCAGCCCAGACCATTTGGGACTGACTAGCGGGGTGAGTGAGCAGTTCTTC
D: NA; size: NA; V: TRBV29-1; length: 12; J: TRBJ2-7; CDR3: CSAANRGYEQYF; DNA: TGCAGCGCTGCCAACCGGGGATACGAGCAGTACTTC
D: NA; size: NA; V: TRBV9; length: 11; J: TRBJ1-1; CDR3: CASSPQAEAFF; DNA: TGTGCCAGCAGCCCCCAGGCTGAAGCTTTCTTT
D: NA; size: NA; V: TRBV4-2; length: 17; J: TRBJ2-3; CDR3: CASSLIAGTFRTDTQYF; DNA: TGTGCCAGCAGCCTCATAGCTGGGACATTCCGCACAGATACGCAGTATTTT
D: TRBD2; size: NA; V: TRBV10-3; length: 15; J: TRBJ2-7; CDR3: CAISEDLAGVTEQYF; DNA: TGTGCCATCAGTGAGGACTTAGCGGGGGTAACCGAGCAGTACTTC
D: NA; size: few; V: TRBV29-1; length: 11; J: TRBJ2-7; CDR3: CSVVYGYEQYF; DNA: TGCAGCGTTGTATATGGTTACGAGCAGTACTTC
D: TRBD1; size: NA; V: TRBV9; length: 13; J: TRBJ2-1; CDR3: CASSVPRDRVLFF; DNA: TGTGCCAGCAGCGTCCCCCGGGACAGGGTGCTGTTCTTC
D: NA; size: few; V: TRBV14; length: 12; J: TRBJ2-1; CDR3: CASSLGLNEQFF; DNA: TGTGCCAGCAGCCTTGGACTCAATGAGCAGTTCTTC
D: NA; size: NA; V: TRBV6-1; length: 15; J: TRBJ2-7; CDR3: CASSEVTVSSYEQYF; DNA: TGTGCCAGCAGTGAAGTGACAGTCAGCTCCTACGAGCAGTACTTC
D: NA; size: NA; V: TRBV2; length: 13; J: TRBJ1-2; CDR3: CASSEFQGGGYTF; DNA: TGTGCCAGCAGTGAATTTCAGGGCGGGGGCTACACCTTC
D: NA; size: NA; V: TRBV10-2; length: 11; J: TRBJ2-7; CDR3: CASSSGAEQYF; DNA: TGCGCCAGCAGTTCAGGGGCCGAGCAGTACTTC
D: TRBD2; size: few; V: TRBV29-1; length: 13; J: TRBJ2-3; CDR3: CSVRSGGTDTQYF; DNA: TGCAGCGTCCGTAGCGGGGGCACAGATACGCAGTATTTT
D: TRBD2; size: NA; V: TRBV7-9; length: 14; J: TRBJ2-7; CDR3: CASSPSGGYHEQYF; DNA: TGTGCCAGCAGCCCTAGCGGGGGGTACCACGAGCAGTACTTC
D: NA; size: few; V: TRBV29-1; length: 13; J: TRBJ1-4; CDR3: CSALTGTNEKLFF; DNA: TGCAGCGCACTCACGGGAACTAATGAAAAACTGTTTTTT
D: NA; size: few; V: TRBV7-6; length: 15; J: TRBJ1-3; CDR3: CASSLDRVSGNTIYF; DNA: TGTGCCAGCAGCTTAGACAGGGTCTCTGGAAACACCATATATTTT
D: NA; size: NA; V: TRBV30; length: 13; J: TRBJ1-1; CDR3: CAWTEGQNTEAFF; DNA: TGTGCCTGGACAGAGGGGCAGAACACTGAAGCTTTCTTT
D: NA; size: few; V: TRBV10-3; length: 12; J: TRBJ1-2; CDR3: CAISRSSEGYTF; DNA: TGTGCCATCAGTAGAAGCAGTGAGGGCTACACCTTC
D: NA; size: few; V: TRBV29-1; length: 13; J: TRBJ2-1; CDR3: CSVEGLGLNEQFF; DNA: TGCAGCGTTGAGGGACTGGGCTTGAATGAGCAGTTCTTC
D: NA; size: NA; V: TRBV19; length: 13; J: TRBJ1-5; CDR3: CASRPGSNQPQHF; DNA: TGTGCCAGTAGACCGGGTAGCAATCAGCCCCAGCATTTT
D: TRBD1; size: NA; V: TRBV29-1; length: 15; J: TRBJ1-2; CDR3: CSATGASDSNYGYTF; DNA: TGCAGCGCGACAGGGGCCTCAGACTCTAACTATGGCTACACCTTC
D: TRBD2; size: once; V: TRBV29-1; length: 14; J: TRBJ2-5; CDR3: CSGTSGGASETQYF; DNA: TGCAGCGGGACTAGCGGGGGGGCCTCAGAGACCCAGTACTTC
D: NA; size: NA; V: TRBV30; length: 14; J: TRBJ1-2; CDR3: CACLGTEDNYGYTF; DNA: TGTGCCTGCTTGGGAACGGAAGATAACTATGGCTACACCTTC
D: NA; size: few; V: TRBV29-1; length: 16; J: TRBJ1-2; CDR3: CSVEAGEGFINYGYTF; DNA: TGCAGCGTTGAGGCAGGGGAAGGCTTTATTAACTATGGCTACACCTTC
D: NA; size: NA; V: TRBV5-6; length: 11; J: TRBJ2-7; CDR3: CASSSSYEQYF; DNA: TGTGCCAGCAGCTCAAGCTACGAGCAGTACTTC
D: NA; size: NA; V: TRBV6-5; length: 15; J: TRBJ2-4; CDR3: CASSLGDTAKNIQYF; DNA: TGTGCCAGCAGTTTAGGGGATACCGCCAAAAACATTCAGTACTTC
D: NA; size: NA; V: TRBV30; length: 13; J: TRBJ1-5; CDR3: CAWSLGYAQPQHF; DNA: TGTGCCTGGAGCTTAGGGTATGCTCAGCCCCAGCATTTT
D: NA; size: once; V: TRBV15; length: 15; J: TRBJ1-1; CDR3: CATSRDREGHPEAFF; DNA: TGTGCCACCAGCAGAGATCGGGAAGGCCACCCGGAAGCTTTCTTT
D: NA; size: NA; V: TRBV6-5; length: 13; J: TRBJ1-1; CDR3: CASSYKSNTEAFF; DNA: TGTGCCAGCAGTTACAAGAGTAACACTGAAGCTTTCTTT
D: NA; size: once; V: TRBV7-6; length: 13; J: TRBJ1-5; CDR3: CASSLGTNQPQHF; DNA: TGTGCCAGCAGCTTAGGGACAAATCAGCCCCAGCATTTT
D: TRBD2; size: few; V: TRBV29-1; length: 15; J: TRBJ2-5; CDR3: CSVAGTSGRSETQYF; DNA: TGCAGCGTTGCCGGCACTAGCGGTAGGAGTGAGACCCAGTACTTC
D: TRBD2; size: NA; V: TRBV11-2; length: 16; J: TRBJ2-3; CDR3: CASSLAARGGADTQYF; DNA: TGTGCCAGCAGCTTAGCGGCGCGGGGGGGCGCAGATACGCAGTATTTT
D: NA; size: few; V: TRBV14; length: 17; J: TRBJ1-6; CDR3: CASSQEGGVGYNSPLHF; DNA: TGTGCCAGCAGCCAAGAGGGGGGAGTCGGCTATAATTCACCCCTCCACTTT
D: NA; size: once; V: TRBV5-4; length: 13; J: TRBJ1-1; CDR3: CASSLGGRTEAFF; DNA: TGTGCCAGCAGCTTGGGGGGCAGAACTGAAGCTTTCTTT
D: NA; size: NA; V: TRBV6-1; length: 11; J: TRBJ1-2; CDR3: CASRSGRGYTF; DNA: TGTGCCAGCAGGAGCGGTCGAGGCTACACCTTC